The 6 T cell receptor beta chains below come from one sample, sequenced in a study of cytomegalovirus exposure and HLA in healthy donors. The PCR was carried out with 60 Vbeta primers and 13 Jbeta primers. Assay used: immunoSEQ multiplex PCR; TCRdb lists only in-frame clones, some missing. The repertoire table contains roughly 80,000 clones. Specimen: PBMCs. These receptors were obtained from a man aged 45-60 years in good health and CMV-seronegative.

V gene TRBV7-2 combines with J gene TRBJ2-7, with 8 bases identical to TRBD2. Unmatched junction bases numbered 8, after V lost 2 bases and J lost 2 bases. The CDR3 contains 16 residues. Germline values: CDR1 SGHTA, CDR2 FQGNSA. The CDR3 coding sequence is TGTGCCAGCAGCTTAATTGCGGGGGGCTCTGCCTACGAGCAGTACTTC. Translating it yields CASSLIAGGSAYEQYF.

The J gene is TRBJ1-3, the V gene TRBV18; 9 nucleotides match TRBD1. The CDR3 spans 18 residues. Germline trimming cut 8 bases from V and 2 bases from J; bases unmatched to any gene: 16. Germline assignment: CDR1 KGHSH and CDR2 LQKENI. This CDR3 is CASQQSGTGLSAGNTIYF. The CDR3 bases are TGTGCCAGCCAACAATCCGGGACAGGGCTCTCGGCTGGAAACACCATATATTTT.

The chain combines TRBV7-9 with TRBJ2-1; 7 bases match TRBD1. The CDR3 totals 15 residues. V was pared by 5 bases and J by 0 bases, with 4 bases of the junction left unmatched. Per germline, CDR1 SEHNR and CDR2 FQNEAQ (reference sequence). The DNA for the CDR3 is TGTGCCAGCAGCGGACAGGACCGCTCCTACAATGAGCAGTTCTTC. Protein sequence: CASSGQDRSYNEQFF.

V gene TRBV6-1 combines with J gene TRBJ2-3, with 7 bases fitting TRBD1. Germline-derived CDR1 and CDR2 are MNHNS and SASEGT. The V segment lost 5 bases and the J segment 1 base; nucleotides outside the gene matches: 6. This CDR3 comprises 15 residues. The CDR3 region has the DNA TGTGCCAGCAGTATTCAAGGGACAGGCACAGATACGCAGTATTTT. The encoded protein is CASSIQGTGTDTQYF.

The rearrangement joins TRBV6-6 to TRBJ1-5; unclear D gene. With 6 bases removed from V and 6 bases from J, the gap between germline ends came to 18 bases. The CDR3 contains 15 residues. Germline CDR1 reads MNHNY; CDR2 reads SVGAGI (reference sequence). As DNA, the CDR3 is TGTGCCAGCAGCCGCGACCTAGTCCTTCTTCAGCCCCAGCATTTT. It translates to CASSRDLVLLQPQHF.

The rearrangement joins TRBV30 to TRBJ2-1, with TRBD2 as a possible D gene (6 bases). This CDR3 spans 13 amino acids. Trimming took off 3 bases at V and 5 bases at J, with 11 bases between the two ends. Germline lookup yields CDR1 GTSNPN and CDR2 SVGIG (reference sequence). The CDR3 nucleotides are TGTGCCTGGAGCCGGACTACTGACAATGAGCAGTTCTTC. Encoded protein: CAWSRTTDNEQFF.